Given below is one T cell receptor (beta chain) in context. The protocol was immunoSEQ multiplex PCR, while the TCRdb copy is restricted to in-frame clones and leaves out a portion. Among 25,000 to 30,000 clones listed, 80% were seen once. Unmatched junction bases numbered 9, after V lost 3 bases and J lost 7 bases. Looked up from germline, CDR1 is MNHNS and CDR2 is SASEGT. The CDR3 is 15 residues long. The sample originates from a study of blood T cell repertoires in COVID-19. At the level of the study: Italy, Spain and the United States were the sources of the convalescent and acute COVID-19 samples. In each case, the material was cDNA or gDNA derived from T cells, B-cell-depleted T cells, or PBMCs.

This rearrangement joins TRBV6-1 to TRBJ1-5; 7 nucleotides agree with TRBD1. The receptor comes from a woman in her 70s with acute or convalescent COVID-19. Sample: peripheral blood. DNA for the CDR3: TGTGCCAGCAGTGAGATCGGGACAGCCCTCCAGCCCCAGCATTTT. Its translation: CASSEIGTALQPQHF.